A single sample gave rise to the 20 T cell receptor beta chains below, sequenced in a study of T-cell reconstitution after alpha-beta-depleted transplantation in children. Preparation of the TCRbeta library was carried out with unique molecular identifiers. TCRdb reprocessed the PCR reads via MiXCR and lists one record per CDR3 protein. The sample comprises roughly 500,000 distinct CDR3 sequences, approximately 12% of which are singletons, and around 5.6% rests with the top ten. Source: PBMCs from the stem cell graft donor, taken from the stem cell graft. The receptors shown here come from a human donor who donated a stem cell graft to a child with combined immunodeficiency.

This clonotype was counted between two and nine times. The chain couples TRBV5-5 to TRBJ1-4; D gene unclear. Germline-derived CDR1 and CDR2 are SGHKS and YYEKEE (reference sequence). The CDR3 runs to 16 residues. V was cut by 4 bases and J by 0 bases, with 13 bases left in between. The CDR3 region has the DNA TGTGCCAGCAGCCTTGCGGACGGTGCAACTAATGAAAAACTGTTTTTT. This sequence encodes CASSLADGATNEKLFF.

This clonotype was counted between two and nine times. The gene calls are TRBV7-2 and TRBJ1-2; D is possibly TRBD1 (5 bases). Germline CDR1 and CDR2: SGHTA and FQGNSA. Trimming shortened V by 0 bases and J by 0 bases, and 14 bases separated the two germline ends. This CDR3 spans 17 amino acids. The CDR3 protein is CASSLAKVRQPNYGYTF. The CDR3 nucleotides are TGTGCCAGCAGCTTAGCGAAGGTGAGACAGCCTAACTATGGCTACACCTTC.

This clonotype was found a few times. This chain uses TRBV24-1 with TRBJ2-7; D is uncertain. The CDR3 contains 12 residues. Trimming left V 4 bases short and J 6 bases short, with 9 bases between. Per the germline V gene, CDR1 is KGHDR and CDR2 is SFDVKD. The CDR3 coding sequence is TGTGCCACCAGTGACGGTTACGGCGAGCAGTACTTC. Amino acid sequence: CATSDGYGEQYF.

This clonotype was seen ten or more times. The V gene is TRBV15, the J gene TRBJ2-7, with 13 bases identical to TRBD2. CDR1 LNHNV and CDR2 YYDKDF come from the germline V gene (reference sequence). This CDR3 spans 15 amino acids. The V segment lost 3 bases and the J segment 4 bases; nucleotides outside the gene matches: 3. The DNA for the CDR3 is TGTGCCACCAGCAGTTGGACTAGCGGGAGATACGAGCAGTACTTC. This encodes CATSSWTSGRYEQYF.

CDR3 region: CASSLMGQETYEQYF. CDR3 bases: TGTGCCAGCAGTTTAATGGGACAGGAGACCTACGAGCAGTACTTC. This chain links TRBV27 with TRBJ2-7, with TRBD1 identical over 8 bases. Germline loops: CDR1 MNHEY, CDR2 SMNVEV (reference sequence). With V trimmed by 2 bases and J by 2 bases, 5 bases remained unmatched. This CDR3 spans 15 amino acids.

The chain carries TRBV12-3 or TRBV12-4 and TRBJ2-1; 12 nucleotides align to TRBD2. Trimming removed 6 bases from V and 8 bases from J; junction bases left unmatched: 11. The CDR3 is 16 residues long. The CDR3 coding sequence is TGTGCCAGCAGAGCTAGCGGGAGGGGCTTTAGCGATGAGCAGTTCTTC. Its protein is CASRASGRGFSDEQFF.

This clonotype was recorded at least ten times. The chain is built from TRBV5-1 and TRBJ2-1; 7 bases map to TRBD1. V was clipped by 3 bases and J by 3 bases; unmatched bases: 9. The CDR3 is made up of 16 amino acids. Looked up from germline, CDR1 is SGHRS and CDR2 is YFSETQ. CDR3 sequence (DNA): TGCGCCAGCAGCTACTTTGACAGGGTGTTCTACAATGAGCAGTTCTTC. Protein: CASSYFDRVFYNEQFF.

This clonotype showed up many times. The CDR3 DNA follows: TGTGCCAGCAGCCCTTTTGCCCGGGCGGACACTGAAGCTTTCTTT. Its protein is CASSPFARADTEAFF. V and J are TRBV6-5 and TRBJ1-1; D is unresolved. The germline gives CDR1 MNHEY, CDR2 SVGAGI. Trimming left V 6 bases short and J 3 bases short, with 17 bases between. This CDR3 has 15 amino acids.

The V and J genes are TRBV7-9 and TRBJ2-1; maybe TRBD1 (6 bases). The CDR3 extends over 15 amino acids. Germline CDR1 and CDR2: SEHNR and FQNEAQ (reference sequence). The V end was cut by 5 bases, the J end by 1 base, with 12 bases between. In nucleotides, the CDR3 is TGTGCCAGCAGCGCACAGGGTAGGTCCTACAATGAGCAGTTCTTC. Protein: CASSAQGRSYNEQFF.

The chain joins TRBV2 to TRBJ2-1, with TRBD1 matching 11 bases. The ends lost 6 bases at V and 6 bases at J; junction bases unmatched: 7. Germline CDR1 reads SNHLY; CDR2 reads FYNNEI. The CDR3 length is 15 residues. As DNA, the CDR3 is TGTGCCAGCAGCTCGGACAGGGGGCCCTCCAATGAGCAGTTCTTC. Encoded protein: CASSSDRGPSNEQFF.

CDR3 DNA: TGTGCCATCAGTTCGGGGTCCTATGGAAACACCATATATTTT. Its translation is CAISSGSYGNTIYF. The rearrangement joins TRBV10-3 to TRBJ1-3; D remains unclear. The CDR3 runs 14 residues. Germline CDR1 is ENHRY and CDR2 is SYGVKD. Trimming removed 5 bases at V and 3 bases at J, with 11 bases between.

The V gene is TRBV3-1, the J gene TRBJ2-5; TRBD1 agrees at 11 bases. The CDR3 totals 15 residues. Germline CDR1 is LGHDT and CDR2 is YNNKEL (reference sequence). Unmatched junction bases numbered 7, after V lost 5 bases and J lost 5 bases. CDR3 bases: TGTGCCAGCAGCTGGGAGGGACAGGGGGTTGAGACCCAGTACTTC. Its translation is CASSWEGQGVETQYF.

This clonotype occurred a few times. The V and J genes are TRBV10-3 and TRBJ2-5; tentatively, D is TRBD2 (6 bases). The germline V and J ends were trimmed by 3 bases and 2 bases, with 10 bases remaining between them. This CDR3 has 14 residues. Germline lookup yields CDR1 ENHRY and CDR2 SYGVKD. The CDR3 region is CAISDHGGQETQYF. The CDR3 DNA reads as TGTGCCATCAGTGACCATGGGGGGCAAGAGACCCAGTACTTC.

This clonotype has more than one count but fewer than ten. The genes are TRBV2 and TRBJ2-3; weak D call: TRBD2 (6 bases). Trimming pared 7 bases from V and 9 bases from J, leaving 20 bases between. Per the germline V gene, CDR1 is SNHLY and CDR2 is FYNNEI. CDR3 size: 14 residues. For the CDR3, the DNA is TGTGCCAGCACCCCACGGCCCGGGACTGGGACGCAGTATTTT. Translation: CASTPRPGTGTQYF.

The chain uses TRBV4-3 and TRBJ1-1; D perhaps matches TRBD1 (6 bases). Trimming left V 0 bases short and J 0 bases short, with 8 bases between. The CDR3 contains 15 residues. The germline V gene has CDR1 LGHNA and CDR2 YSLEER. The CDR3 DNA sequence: TGCGCCAGCAGCCAAGACAGGGGAATGAACACTGAAGCTTTCTTT. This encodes CASSQDRGMNTEAFF.

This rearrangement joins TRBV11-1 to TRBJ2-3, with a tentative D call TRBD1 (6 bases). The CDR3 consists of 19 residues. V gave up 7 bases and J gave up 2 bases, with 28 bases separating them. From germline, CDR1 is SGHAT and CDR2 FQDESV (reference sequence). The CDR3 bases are TGTGCCAGCACCATCTTAGAAGGGACAACCTTTGGGAACACAGATACGCAGTATTTT. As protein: CASTILEGTTFGNTDTQYF.

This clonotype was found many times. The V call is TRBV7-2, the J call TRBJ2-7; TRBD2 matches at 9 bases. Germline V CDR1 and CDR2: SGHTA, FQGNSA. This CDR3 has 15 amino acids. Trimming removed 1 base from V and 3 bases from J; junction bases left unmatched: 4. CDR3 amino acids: CASSLEGTSFYEQYF. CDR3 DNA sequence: TGTGCCAGCAGCTTAGAAGGGACTAGCTTCTACGAGCAGTACTTC.

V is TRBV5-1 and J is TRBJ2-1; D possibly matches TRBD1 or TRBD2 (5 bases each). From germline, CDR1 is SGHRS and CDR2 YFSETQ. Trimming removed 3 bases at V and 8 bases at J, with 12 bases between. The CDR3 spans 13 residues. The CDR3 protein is CASSSSRGDEQFF. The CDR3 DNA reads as TGCGCCAGCAGCTCCAGCCGGGGCGATGAGCAGTTCTTC.

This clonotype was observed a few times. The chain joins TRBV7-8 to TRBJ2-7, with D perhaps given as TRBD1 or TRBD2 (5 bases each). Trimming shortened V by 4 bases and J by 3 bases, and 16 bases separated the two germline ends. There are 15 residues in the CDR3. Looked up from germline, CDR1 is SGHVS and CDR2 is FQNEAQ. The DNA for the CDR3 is TGTGCCAGCAGCTCTAGCTGGGGCGGTGGCTACGAGCAGTACTTC. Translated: CASSSSWGGGYEQYF.

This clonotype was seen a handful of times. The CDR3 here is CATSDVTGRGYTF. The CDR3, as DNA: TGTGCCACCAGTGACGTGACGGGACGGGGCTACACCTTC. This chain joins TRBV24-1 and TRBJ1-2; D might be TRBD1 (5 bases). The CDR3 sequence is 13 residues long. Trimming took off 4 bases at V and 8 bases at J, with 13 bases between the two ends. The germline V gene has CDR1 KGHDR and CDR2 SFDVKD.